This T cell receptor beta chain was recovered during a study of shared clonotypes between healthy human individuals. Study-wide background: Per-donor plates numbered three CD4 naive, three CD4 memory, two CD8 naive and one CD8 memory.

Genomic DNA (from each subset) was split evenly across several immunoSEQ plates. In the original analysis: Because ImmunoSEQ provided only junction sequences with no quality scores, the filtering differed. Method: immunoSEQ multiplex PCR; TCRdb's copy keeps in-frame clones and lacks some. For V, J and clone size, that table is used; D and trimming come from the DNA. The repertoire holds some 1 million clones, with about 75% as singletons. Overall study results and limits: The four-donor shared clonotypes exceeded non-shared clonotypes in generation probability, with non-shared ones scoring lower.

The CDR3 runs 14 residues. Trimming stripped 4 bases from V and 3 bases from J, with 12 bases between. Germline assignment: CDR1 ENHRY and CDR2 SYGVKD. A few counts support this clone. The target antigen is unknown. The V call is TRBV10-3, the J call TRBJ1-2; weak D call: TRBD1 (6 bases). Sequences were obtained from memory CD4+ T cells sorted from blood. The subset is: CD45RA-negative fraction. This sequence originates from a man in his late teens or twenties in good health. CDR3 sequence reads: CAISGSGGDYGYTF. CDR3 in DNA: TGTGCCATCAGTGGGTCGGGGGGCGACTATGGCTACACCTTC.